Below are 31 T cell receptor beta chains sequenced from a single sample in a study of cytomegalovirus exposure and HLA in healthy donors. The PCR used 60 Vbeta and 13 Jbeta primers. Clones were read by immunoSEQ multiplex PCR, and TCRdb kept only the in-frame ones, dropping some. Among tens of thousands of clones listed, around 78% were seen once. Sequencing used PBMCs. These receptor sequences come from a man younger than 40 in good health and CMV-seronegative.

This chain uses TRBV18 with TRBJ1-1; D may be TRBD1 (6 bases). The CDR3 sequence is 14 residues long. Looked up from germline, CDR1 is KGHSH and CDR2 is LQKENI. Trimming took 4 bases from V and 4 from J, leaving 13 bases between them. The CDR3: CASSLRDKATEAFF. The CDR3 bases are TGTGCCAGCTCACTCCGGGACAAAGCCACTGAAGCTTTCTTT.

This clone was seen once. The chain employs TRBV5-4 and TRBJ1-1, with D possibly TRBD1 on 6 matching bases. CDR1 and CDR2 (germline): SGHNT, YYREEE (reference sequence). The CDR3 contains 14 residues. V was cut by 1 base and J by 10 bases, with 17 bases left in between. The CDR3: CASSLIGGARGAFF. Written as DNA, the CDR3 is TGTGCCAGCAGCTTGATCGGGGGGGCTAGGGGAGCTTTCTTT.

V is TRBV11-2 and J is TRBJ1-1, with a weak D call TRBD1 (6 bases). This CDR3 has 15 amino acids. CDR1 is SGHAT, CDR2 FQNNGV, per germline. V shed 5 bases and J shed 2 bases, with 15 bases lying between them. CDR3 coding DNA: TGTGCCAGCAGCCTGACCCCAGGGGTCAACACTGAAGCTTTCTTT. Translated, it gives CASSLTPGVNTEAFF.

V and J are TRBV5-1 and TRBJ2-3, with 8 bases lining up with TRBD1. Trimming removed 4 bases from V and 1 base from J; junction bases left unmatched: 5. Germline lookup yields CDR1 SGHRS and CDR2 YFSETQ. The length of the CDR3 is 15 residues. The CDR3 DNA reads TGCGCCAGCAGCACCCCAGGGGGCGGCACAGATACGCAGTATTTT. Amino acid sequence: CASSTPGGGTDTQYF.

This clone came up a few times. This chain links TRBV10-3 with TRBJ1-2; weak D call: TRBD1 (6 bases). The CDR3 has 14 residues. Trimming pared 4 bases from V and 3 bases from J, leaving 12 bases between. Germline V gives CDR1 ENHRY, CDR2 SYGVKD. The CDR3 sequence: CAISVLGADYGYTF. The CDR3 coding sequence is TGTGCCATCAGTGTTTTGGGGGCGGACTATGGCTACACCTTC.

This clone is judged medium-sized (0.01 to 0.1%). V gene TRBV6-1 combines with J gene TRBJ1-5; the D gene is possibly TRBD1 (6 bases). Deletions cut 4 bases from V and 11 bases from J, with 24 bases between. The CDR3 has 16 amino acids. Germline V gene sequence: CDR1 MNHNS, CDR2 SASEGT. CDR3 sequence reads: CASSGNKRGARVSQHF. CDR3 nucleotides: TGTGCCAGCAGTGGAAATAAACGGGGGGCACGTGTGTCCCAGCATTTT.

This clone has just a few counts. Written as DNA, the CDR3 is TGTGCCAGCAGCTTGTTGCAGGGATCGGGTTTGAACACTGAAGCTTTCTTT. It is translated as CASSLLQGSGLNTEAFF. The V call is TRBV13, the J call TRBJ1-1, with D possibly being TRBD1 (5 bases). CDR1 is PRHDT and CDR2 is FYEKMQ in the germline V gene (reference sequence). This CDR3 spans 17 amino acids. V lost 3 bases to trimming and J lost 0 bases, with 17 bases between them.

This clone was picked up a small number of times. The CDR3 nucleotides read TGTGCCAGCAGGTCGACTAGCGGGAGGGCCTACAATGAGCAGTTCTTC. It encodes CASRSTSGRAYNEQFF. The gene calls are TRBV5-4 and TRBJ2-1, with 14 positions matching TRBD2. Germline CDR1 reads SGHNT; CDR2 reads YYREEE (reference sequence). The CDR3 is made up of 16 amino acids. The V gene end was trimmed by 5 bases and the J gene end by 2 bases; junction bases not matched to a gene: 3.

The chain joins TRBV5-6 to TRBJ1-2; the D gene is possibly TRBD1 (6 bases). Germline V gives CDR1 SGHDT, CDR2 YYEEEE. V was cut by 0 bases and J by 8 bases, with 11 bases left in between. The CDR3 has 13 residues. The DNA of the CDR3 is TGTGCCAGCAGCTTGGACAGGGTATACGGCTACACCTTC. Translation: CASSLDRVYGYTF.

For this clone: One end of the junction varies from germline; a read error may be responsible. The rearrangement links TRBV6-1 to TRBJ1-1; a weak D match, TRBD1 (5 bases). Germline CDR1 reads MNHNS; CDR2 reads SASEGT. This CDR3 spans 13 amino acids. Here the CDR3 reads CASSEAYGRAVLF. CDR3 nucleotide sequence: TGTGCCAGCAGTGAAGCTTATGGCAGGGCTGTCCTCTTT.

V and J are TRBV11-2 and TRBJ1-1, with a weak D call TRBD1 (6 bases). Looked up from germline, CDR1 is SGHAT and CDR2 is FQNNGV. V dropped 5 bases and J dropped 7 bases, with 20 bases sitting between them. CDR3 length: 15 amino acids. The CDR3 coding sequence is TGTGCCAGCAGCATCCGAAATCAGGGGAAGAATGAAGCTTTCTTT. It translates to CASSIRNQGKNEAFF.

This sequence joins TRBV6-1 and TRBJ2-3; 9 bases match TRBD2. V dropped 4 bases and J dropped 4; count of bases not matched to a gene: 6. CDR3 length: 15 amino acids. Germline V gene lookup returns CDR1 MNHNS and CDR2 SASEGT. The CDR3 here is CASSGGLARADTQYF. CDR3 DNA sequence: TGTGCCAGCAGTGGGGGACTAGCACGAGCAGATACGCAGTATTTT.

V gene TRBV5-6 combines with J gene TRBJ1-2; no definite D call. Trimming removed 5 bases from V and 8 bases from J, with 13 bases in between. Germline V gives CDR1 SGHDT, CDR2 YYEEEE. The CDR3 has 12 residues. CDR3 coding DNA: TGTGCCAGCAGTCCTCGGGAGCGGGGCTACACCTTC. It is translated as CASSPRERGYTF. Looking up the rest from reference TRBV5-6 and TRBJ1-2 gives the full variable domain: DAGVTQSPTHLIKTRGQQVTLRCSPKSGHDTVSWYQQALGQGPQFIFQYYEEEERQRGNFPDRFSGHQFPNYSSELNVNALLLGDSALYLCASSPRERGYTFGSGTRLTVV.

The chain has TRBV9 and TRBJ2-3; 7 bases are shared with TRBD2. Looked up from germline, CDR1 is SGDLS and CDR2 is YYNGEE. The CDR3 covers 16 residues. Trimming removed 4 bases from V and 6 bases from J; junction bases left unmatched: 14. This chain's CDR3 is CASSPSGGALIDTQYF. In DNA form, the CDR3 reads TGTGCCAGCAGCCCCTCGGGGGGAGCCCTAATCGATACGCAGTATTTT.

V usage is TRBV9 and J usage is TRBJ2-7, with D uncertain. V lost 7 bases and J lost 4, with 27 bases in between. CDR1 SGDLS and CDR2 YYNGEE come from the germline V gene. This CDR3 is built from 17 residues. CDR3 in amino acids: CASGLELAPRGSYEQYF. CDR3 coding DNA: TGTGCCAGCGGCCTTGAGTTGGCTCCCCGCGGATCTTACGAGCAGTACTTC.

This clone was seen only once. This chain joins TRBV4-3 and TRBJ2-2; D unresolved. The CDR3 loop spans 17 amino acids. Trimming removed 1 base at V and 0 bases at J, with 12 bases between. CDR1 is LGHNA, CDR2 YSLEER, per germline. The chain's CDR3 is CASSQAPLGSNTGELFF. The DNA of the CDR3 is TGCGCCAGCAGCCAAGCCCCCCTAGGATCGAACACCGGGGAGCTGTTTTTT.

The chain links TRBV5-1 to TRBJ2-5; TRBD1 aligns across 7 bases. Unmatched junction bases numbered 9, after V lost 5 bases and J lost 5 bases. Germline loops: CDR1 SGHRS, CDR2 YFSETQ. The CDR3 covers 14 residues. The CDR3 sequence: CASSSTGEWETQYF. The CDR3 DNA is TGCGCCAGCAGTTCAACAGGGGAATGGGAGACCCAGTACTTC.

The chain carries TRBV12-5 and TRBJ2-1; 9 bases fit TRBD1. V shed 1 base, J shed 6 bases, and the junction held 13 bases outside the gene matches. The CDR3 length is 18 residues. CDR1 LGHNT and CDR2 FRNRAP come from the germline V gene. In nucleotides, the CDR3 is TGTGCTAGTGGTTTGGACAGGGGGCCTCGACTATCCCCCAATGAGCAGTTCTTC. Protein product: CASGLDRGPRLSPNEQFF.

This clone occurred once. The J gene is TRBJ1-6, the V gene TRBV7-2, with TRBD1 as a possible D gene (5 bases). The CDR3 runs to 14 residues. Germline CDR1 and CDR2: SGHTA and FQGNSA. Trimming pared 7 bases from V and 6 bases from J, leaving 13 bases between. The CDR3 bases are TGTGCCAGCACCCCGACAGTATTTAATTCACCCCTCCACTTT. Translated, it gives CASTPTVFNSPLHF.

This sequence joins TRBV7-9 and TRBJ2-7, with 9 positions matching TRBD1. V trimming: 4 bases; J trimming: 2 bases; junction bases outside the gene matches: 9. The CDR3 contains 16 residues. In germline, CDR1 is SEHNR, CDR2 FQNEAQ (reference sequence). The CDR3 nucleotides read TGTGCCAGCAGCTCCGGGACAGGGATAGTGACCTACGAGCAGTACGTC. Translated, it gives CASSSGTGIVTYEQYV.

V is TRBV7-9 and J is TRBJ2-4; D possibly corresponds to TRBD2 (5 bases). There are 13 residues in the CDR3. Looked up from germline, CDR1 is SEHNR and CDR2 is FQNEAQ (reference sequence). V dropped 5 bases and J dropped 3 bases, with 8 bases sitting between them. CDR3 sequence reads: CASSVRDKNIQYF. The CDR3 nucleotides read TGTGCCAGCAGCGTCCGGGACAAAAACATTCAGTACTTC.

The V gene is TRBV5-6, the J gene TRBJ2-1, with a weak D call TRBD2 (6 bases). CDR1 is SGHDT, CDR2 YYEEEE, per germline. V gave up 3 bases and J gave up 4 bases, with 8 bases separating them. This CDR3 has 13 amino acids. CDR3 nucleotide sequence: TGTGCCAGCAGCTCGGGAGAATACAATGAGCAGTTCTTC. It yields the protein CASSSGEYNEQFF. The full variable domain, its missing parts supplied by reference TRBV5-6 and TRBJ2-1, is DAGVTQSPTHLIKTRGQQVTLRCSPKSGHDTVSWYQQALGQGPQFIFQYYEEEERQRGNFPDRFSGHQFPNYSSELNVNALLLGDSALYLCASSSGEYNEQFFGPGTRLTVL.

The chain links TRBV9 to TRBJ1-2; 7 bases agree with TRBD1. Germline loops: CDR1 SGDLS, CDR2 YYNGEE. The CDR3 is made up of 18 amino acids. V trimming: 3 bases; J trimming: 0 bases; junction bases outside the gene matches: 14. CDR3: CASSGTGTARTSNYGYTF. The CDR3 region has the DNA TGTGCCAGCAGCGGGACCGGGACAGCAAGGACCTCTAACTATGGCTACACCTTC.

In DNA form, the CDR3 reads TGCGCCAGCAGCCAAGATCTCTACGTCCACAGGGGACGTAATTCACCCCTCCACTTT. The encoded protein is CASSQDLYVHRGRNSPLHF. The genes are TRBV4-3 and TRBJ1-6, with 7 bases fitting TRBD1. The CDR3 runs to 19 residues. The V and J ends lost 0 bases and 6 bases, in that order; junction bases with no gene match: 14. The germline gives CDR1 LGHNA, CDR2 YSLEER.

The gene calls are TRBV6-6 and TRBJ1-1; no reliable D call. CDR3 length equals 14 residues. Trimming left V 0 bases short and J 1 base short, with 6 bases between. Per germline, CDR1 MNHNY and CDR2 SVGAGI (reference sequence). CDR3 in DNA: TGTGCCAGCAGTTACTCGCGGCAGAACACTGAAGCTTTCTTT. It codes for CASSYSRQNTEAFF.

Turning to this clone: A junction boundary mismatches the germline segment, possibly from a read error. This rearrangement joins TRBV7-9 to TRBJ1-1; weak D call: TRBD1 (6 bases). This CDR3 contains 13 residues. Germline V gene sequence: CDR1 SEHNR, CDR2 FQNEAQ (reference sequence). The CDR3 DNA reads as TGTTCCAGCAGCCGAGGGGGGGGCGATGAAGCTTTCTTT. It yields the protein CSSSRGGGDEAFF.

The V gene is TRBV7-3, the J gene TRBJ2-1, with TRBD2 identical over 7 bases. CDR1 SGHTA and CDR2 FQGTGA come from the germline V gene. This CDR3 has 14 amino acids. V shed 5 bases and J 5 bases; nucleotides not matched to a gene: 6. The CDR3: CASSRTSWDNEQFF. As DNA, the CDR3 is TGTGCCAGCAGCCGGACTAGTTGGGACAATGAGCAGTTCTTC.

The chain is built from TRBV7-2 and TRBJ2-1; 8 bases fit TRBD2. CDR3 length: 14 amino acids. The trim removed 9 bases at V and 5 bases at J, leaving 9 bases unmatched. From germline, CDR1 is SGHTA and CDR2 FQGNSA. CDR3 DNA sequence: TGTGCCAGTGACCGGGGGGGCAGAAACAATGAGCAGTTCTTC. Its protein product is CASDRGGRNNEQFF.

This chain joins TRBV5-1 and TRBJ1-1; D not resolved. Trimming removed 3 bases from V and 0 bases from J, with 9 bases in between. The CDR3 loop spans 14 amino acids. Germline assignment: CDR1 SGHRS and CDR2 YFSETQ. CDR3 DNA sequence: TGCGCCAGCAGCTCCCCACAGATGAACACTGAAGCTTTCTTT. Residues: CASSSPQMNTEAFF.

J is TRBJ1-1 and V is TRBV6-5; the D is unclear. Germline lookup yields CDR1 MNHEY and CDR2 SVGAGI. V was shortened by 2 bases and J by 3 bases, with 13 bases between the two germline ends. The length of the CDR3 is 15 residues. This CDR3 is CASSYGGGSYTEAFF. The DNA for the CDR3 is TGTGCCAGCAGTTACGGCGGTGGCAGCTACACTGAAGCTTTCTTT.

This clone was counted between two and nine times. The chain recombines TRBV21-1 with TRBJ2-7; the D segment call TRBD2 is taken from the table without a DNA check. TRBV21-1 is deemed a pseudogene. The CDR3 runs to 14 residues. CDR3: CASSQFKGRYEQYV. The CDR3 DNA sequence: TGTGCCAGCAGCCAGTTTAAGGGGAGGTACGAGCAGTACGTC.